These 15 T cell receptor beta chains share one sample of origin, sequenced in a study of T-cell memory formation after mild COVID-19 (dated by TCRdb to about 2021). The library was built by means of 5' RACE. Sequencer: Illumina NovaSeq 6000. TCRdb itself trimmed the public reads at Q25 with fastp, ran MiXCR and retained productive beta chains. Each entry is one CDR3 protein sequence, shown with its most common DNA and genes. This sample gives approximately 430,000 distinct CDR3 sequences in total; 20% to 30% of them show up just once. Of the sample, roughly 13% is held by the ten largest clones. Sequencing input: PBMCs or a T cell subset sorted from them (not recorded which). The receptors shown here come from an adult woman who had mild COVID-19 (a few samples of this study predate the infection). The sample titles of this study are shuffled in the database, so cell type and time point are left out; the donor was told from shared clones.

This clonotype was observed a handful of times. The chain links TRBV20-1 to TRBJ1-2; D call uncertain. The CDR3 sequence is 14 residues long. With 1 base removed from V and 2 bases from J, the gap between germline ends came to 11 bases. Germline V lookup: CDR1 DFQATT, CDR2 SNEGSKA (reference sequence). The CDR3 protein is CSARGGDKNYGYTF. CDR3 sequence (DNA): TGCAGTGCTAGAGGGGGTGACAAGAACTATGGCTACACCTTC.

The chain combines TRBV29-1 with TRBJ2-1, with 7 nucleotides matching TRBD2. V was clipped by 6 bases and J by 4 bases; unmatched bases: 6. This CDR3 is built from 13 residues. Germline CDR1 is SQVTM and CDR2 is ANQGSEA. The CDR3 spells CSVTKAGYNEQFF. The CDR3 DNA follows: TGCAGCGTGACTAAAGCGGGGTACAATGAGCAGTTCTTC.

This clonotype has ten or more counts. This chain uses TRBV30 with TRBJ1-2; 7 positions agree with TRBD1. Trimming took 1 base from V and 2 from J; bases not matched to a gene: 10. The CDR3 runs to 16 residues. Germline CDR1 is GTSNPN and CDR2 is SVGIG (reference sequence). The CDR3 sequence is CAWSAINRGGNYGYTF. CDR3 sequence (DNA): TGTGCCTGGAGTGCAATTAACAGGGGAGGAAACTATGGCTACACCTTC.

The chain couples TRBV7-2 to TRBJ2-1; 8 bases line up with TRBD2. From germline, CDR1 is SGHTA and CDR2 FQGNSA. The CDR3 runs to 15 residues. Trimming cost V 4 bases and J 7 bases; bases outside gene matches: 9. The CDR3 loop reads CASSSLSGIRNEQFF. The CDR3, as DNA: TGTGCCAGCAGCTCCCTTAGCGGGATAAGGAATGAGCAGTTCTTC.

This sequence joins TRBV29-1 and TRBJ2-5, with 9 positions matching TRBD2. The CDR3 extends over 12 amino acids. Germline-derived CDR1 and CDR2 are SQVTM and ANQGSEA. After removal of 8 bases from V and 2 bases from J, the junction contained 3 bases not matched to a gene. The CDR3, as DNA: TGCAGCACCCTAGCGGGGCAAGAGACCCAGTACTTC. Translated, it gives CSTLAGQETQYF.

The J gene is TRBJ2-3, the V gene TRBV5-1; possibly TRBD2 for D (6 bases). Germline-derived CDR1 and CDR2 are SGHRS and YFSETQ. The CDR3 length is 14 residues. The V and J ends lost 6 bases and 4 bases respectively, with 15 bases between them. The CDR3 loop reads CASNLGSGADTQYF. CDR3 DNA sequence: TGCGCCAGCAATTTGGGCTCGGGGGCAGATACGCAGTATTTT.

V gene TRBV5-8 combines with J gene TRBJ2-1; D not resolved. This CDR3 has 15 amino acids. CDR1 SGHTS and CDR2 YDEGEE come from the germline V gene. The V end was cut by 4 bases, the J end by 0 bases, with 11 bases between. The CDR3 bases are TGTGCCAGCAGCCCTTTCCTGAGCTCCTACAATGAGCAGTTCTTC. It yields the protein CASSPFLSSYNEQFF.

This chain uses TRBV12-3 or TRBV12-4 with TRBJ2-5; D remains ambiguous. Deletions cut 6 bases from V and 6 bases from J, with 8 bases between. The CDR3 is made up of 11 amino acids. The DNA of the CDR3 is TGTGCCAGCAGCGCCGCTAAGACCCAGTACTTC. It codes for CASSAAKTQYF.

This clonotype was observed a handful of times. V gene TRBV4-2 combines with J gene TRBJ2-1, with 7 bases that match TRBD1. V gave up 2 bases and J gave up 8 bases; unmatched junction bases: 15. CDR1 is LGHNA, CDR2 YNFKEQ, per germline. The CDR3 spans 17 residues. This CDR3 is CASSQIWGTTGVDEQFF. In DNA, the CDR3 is TGTGCCAGCAGCCAAATATGGGGGACCACAGGGGTCGATGAGCAGTTCTTC.

This clonotype was seen ten or more times. The chain joins TRBV3-1 to TRBJ1-2, with a possible D match to TRBD1 (6 bases). V lost 3 bases and J 1 base, leaving 12 bases between the germline ends. The CDR3 consists of 15 residues. Germline V gene data show CDR1 as LGHDT and CDR2 as YNNKEL (reference sequence). CDR3 sequence (DNA): TGTGCCAGCAGCCATGGGGACACCCGTAACTATGGCTACACCTTC. Its protein product is CASSHGDTRNYGYTF.

This clonotype was detected many times. This chain uses TRBV12-3 or TRBV12-4 with TRBJ2-1, with D uncertain. V was cut by 1 base and J by 6 bases, with 10 bases left in between. The CDR3 contains 14 residues. CDR3 in DNA: TGTGCCAGCAGTTTAGTCCCAGGCTCCAATGAGCAGTTCTTC. It codes for CASSLVPGSNEQFF.

This clonotype was picked up many times. The rearrangement uses TRBV12-3 or TRBV12-4 and TRBJ1-4; no clear D gene. V was pared by 5 bases and J by 3 bases, with 10 bases between. This CDR3 is built from 14 residues. The CDR3 protein is CASSLWGSNEKLFF. CDR3 coding DNA: TGTGCCAGCAGTCTATGGGGATCTAATGAAAAACTGTTTTTT.

V is TRBV20-1 and J is TRBJ2-3, with 8 bases identical to TRBD2. The junction had 14 bases not matched to a gene; V was cut back by 5 bases and J by 7 bases. This CDR3 spans 15 amino acids. Germline lookup yields CDR1 DFQATT and CDR2 SNEGSKA (reference sequence). CDR3 nucleotides: TGCAGTGCTCCACGAGGAGCGGGAGACGTCCATACGCAGTATTTT. It specifies CSAPRGAGDVHTQYF.

This chain connects TRBV28 to TRBJ2-1; 9 nucleotides agree with TRBD1. V dropped 6 bases and J dropped 6; count of bases not matched to a gene: 12. The CDR3 extends over 16 amino acids. Germline CDR1 and CDR2: MDHEN and SYDVKM. CDR3 in amino acids: CASRPHSGTGSNEQFF. Here the CDR3 DNA reads TGTGCCAGCAGGCCACACTCCGGGACAGGGAGCAATGAGCAGTTCTTC.

The sample holds a few counts of this clonotype. J is TRBJ2-2 and V is TRBV5-1; 12 nucleotides line up with TRBD2. There are 16 residues in the CDR3. Germline V gene data show CDR1 as SGHRS and CDR2 as YFSETQ. V shed 3 bases, J shed 5 bases, and the junction held 5 bases outside the gene matches. Here the CDR3 DNA reads TGCGCCAGCAGCTCACGACTAGCGGGAGTTACCGGGGAGCTGTTTTTT. This translates into CASSSRLAGVTGELFF.